This TCR beta chain appears in the sequencing data of a study of shared clonotypes between healthy human individuals. Study findings and constraints: Rarefaction revealed incomplete sorted-subset sequencing despite large depth. Tissues were not sampled, only blood, and their repertoires likely differ.

This clone has just a few counts. Antigen: not known. Assay used: immunoSEQ multiplex PCR; TCRdb lists only in-frame clones, some missing. The sample includes 640,000 or so clones, less than 80% of them seen just once. The TCR was taken from a woman aged 25 to 39 in good health. Sequenced input: memory CD4+ T cells sorted from blood. The subset is: CD45RA-negative fraction.

The CDR3 protein is CASSGGVSYEQYF. In nucleotides, the CDR3 is TGTGCCAGCTCCGGCGGCGTCTCCTACGAGCAGTACTTC. The rearrangement links TRBV18 to TRBJ2-7; D unclear. V lost 6 bases and J lost 0, with 9 bases in between. The CDR3 runs 13 residues. In germline, CDR1 is KGHSH, CDR2 LQKENI.